These 4 T cell receptor beta chains came from one sample sequenced in a study of immune evolution from preneoplasia to lung adenocarcinoma listed by TCRdb under 2021. The receptor library was made with the immunoSEQ multiplex PCR assay. The source is immuneACCESS, and TCRdb retained only in-frame sequences with V and J called. Part of the clones is not carried over; for the studies checked, unresolved V genes explain less than half of this, and the remainder is unexplained. This sample holds 3,000 to 4,500 clones; more than 65% were observed only once. Roughly a sixth of the sample is taken by the ten largest. Sequencing used FFPE minimally invasive lung adenocarcinoma tissue. The cell subset or site label for this specimen denotes: micro-invasive lung adenocarcinoma (MIA). The receptors originated from a person aged 55-80 years with lung adenocarcinoma.

The CDR3 protein is CASSSGQGPLFGYTF. The CDR3 DNA is TGTGCCAGCTCATCGGGACAGGGCCCTCTATTTGGCTACACCTTC. This rearrangement joins TRBV18 to TRBJ1-2; 9 bases are a match to TRBD1. There are 15 residues in the CDR3. CDR1 is KGHSH, CDR2 LQKENI, per germline. V shed 5 bases, J shed 7 bases, and the junction held 11 bases outside the gene matches.

V usage is TRBV7-2 and J usage is TRBJ2-6, with D maybe TRBD2 (7 bases). Germline V CDR1 and CDR2: SGHTA, FQGNSA. Deletions cut 3 bases from V and 0 bases from J, with 18 bases between. The CDR3 runs to 19 residues. The CDR3 reads CASSLWGGRLSSGANVLTF. The DNA of the CDR3 is TGTGCCAGCAGCTTGTGGGGGGGCCGCCTCTCCTCTGGGGCCAACGTCCTGACTTTC.

V usage is TRBV6-5 and J usage is TRBJ1-1; 9 positions agree with TRBD1. Germline CDR1 reads MNHEY; CDR2 reads SVGAGI. The V segment lost 5 bases and the J segment 3 bases; nucleotides outside the gene matches: 7. The length of the CDR3 is 15 residues. In DNA, the CDR3 is TGTGCCAGCAGTGCCCAACAGGGGGCGTACACTGAAGCTTTCTTT. Protein: CASSAQQGAYTEAFF.

This clone was seen more than once but under ten times. The rearrangement links TRBV5-1 to TRBJ2-6, with D unclear. Germline values: CDR1 SGHRS, CDR2 YFSETQ. The CDR3 length is 15 residues. V was shortened by 0 bases and J by 4 bases, with 8 bases between the two germline ends. The chain's CDR3 is CASSLALSGANVLTF. Written as DNA, the CDR3 is TGCGCCAGCAGCTTGGCGTTATCCGGGGCCAACGTCCTGACTTTC. The variable domain in full, with the rest retrieved from reference TRBV5-1 and TRBJ2-6, is KAGVTQTPRYLIKTRGQQVTLSCSPISGHRSVSWYQQTPGQGLQFLFEYFSETQRNKGNFPGRFSGRQFSNSRSEMNVSTLELGDSALYLCASSLALSGANVLTFGAGSRLTVL.